What follows are 8 T cell receptor beta chains derived from one specimen sequenced in a study of identical twins. TCRdb reprocessed the 5' RACE reads with MiXCR, giving one entry per CDR3 protein. The sample carries just under 650,000 distinct CDR3 sequences, roughly 7.1% recorded once. These same records also appear under a second study, on yellow fever vaccine responses in identical twins.

Material: PBMCs. Receptors originate from a woman younger than 35 in good health.

This clonotype was recorded at least ten times. The V call is TRBV29-1, the J call TRBJ2-2; TRBD2 matches at 8 bases. Germline V gives CDR1 SQVTM, CDR2 ANQGSEA. There are 14 residues in the CDR3. Losses at the gene ends were 6 bases for V and 5 bases for J; bases not matched to a gene: 8. The CDR3 DNA reads as TGCAGCGTCCTAAGCGGGAGAGGGACCGGGGAGCTGTTTTTT. It yields the protein CSVLSGRGTGELFF.

In its sample, this clonotype was seen many times. The chain couples TRBV10-3 to TRBJ2-3; 12 positions match TRBD2. This CDR3 has 17 amino acids. V shed 0 bases and J 8 bases; nucleotides not matched to a gene: 9. CDR1 ENHRY and CDR2 SYGVKD come from the germline V gene. CDR3 coding DNA: TGTGCCATCAGTGAGTCGCAGACTAGCGGGGGTCGTGTTACGCAGTATTTT. Encoded protein: CAISESQTSGGRVTQYF.

The chain recombines TRBV10-3 with TRBJ2-6; possible D gene TRBD2, 7 bases. V lost 6 bases and J 2 bases, leaving 20 bases between the germline ends. CDR3 length: 18 residues. Per germline, CDR1 ENHRY and CDR2 SYGVKD. The CDR3 is CAISEGEGRMTGANVLTF. CDR3 DNA: TGTGCCATCAGCGAGGGGGAGGGCAGAATGACTGGGGCCAACGTCCTGACTTTC.

At least ten counts were recorded for this clonotype. The V gene is TRBV4-1, the J gene TRBJ2-3; D is unresolved. This CDR3 is 13 amino acids long. V lost 2 bases and J lost 4, with 7 bases in between. The V gene's germline CDR1 is MGHRA and CDR2 YSYEKL. The CDR3 is CASSQSGADTQYF. The DNA of the CDR3 is TGCGCCAGCAGCCAATCTGGGGCAGATACGCAGTATTTT.

The genes are TRBV10-1 and TRBJ2-1, with D perhaps being TRBD1 or TRBD2 (6 bases each). CDR1 and CDR2 (germline): WNHNN, SYGVQD (reference sequence). The V gene lost 4 bases and the J gene lost 1 base, with 11 bases spanning the gap. CDR3 length: 15 amino acids. The CDR3 nucleotides are TGCGCCAGCAGTGCCCCGGGGGCATCCTACAATGAGCAGTTCTTC. Protein product: CASSAPGASYNEQFF.

This clonotype was recorded many times. The chain uses TRBV5-6 and TRBJ1-1; 7 nucleotides line up with TRBD1. V lost 2 bases and J lost 6; bases outside the gene matches: 10. From germline, CDR1 is SGHDT and CDR2 YYEEEE. This CDR3 is built from 15 residues. This chain's CDR3 is CASSFKRTGSSEAFF. The DNA for the CDR3 is TGTGCCAGCAGCTTTAAGCGGACAGGATCGTCTGAAGCTTTCTTT.

The chain is built from TRBV20-1 and TRBJ2-3, with D unclear. CDR3 length: 14 amino acids. V shed 6 bases and J shed 0 bases, with 13 bases lying between them. CDR1 is DFQATT and CDR2 is SNEGSKA in the germline V gene (reference sequence). The CDR3 spells CSAAAGASTDTQYF. CDR3 bases: TGCAGTGCCGCAGCTGGAGCTAGCACAGATACGCAGTATTTT.

This clonotype was counted a few times. V usage is TRBV7-6 and J usage is TRBJ2-7; a possible D gene is TRBD1 (6 bases). Germline CDR1 and CDR2: SGHVS and FNYEAQ. Trimming pared 5 bases from V and 3 bases from J, leaving 11 bases between. The length of the CDR3 is 13 residues. Written as DNA, the CDR3 is TGTGCCAGCAGCCCTGGACAGCTCTACGAGCAGTACTTC. Protein sequence: CASSPGQLYEQYF.